These 14 T cell receptor beta chains originate from one sample sequenced in a study of blood T cell repertoires in COVID-19. Profiled with immunoSEQ multiplex PCR; TCRdb holds only in-frame clones, not every one. This sample carries 200,000 to 300,000 clones, approximately 89% of them seen once, and the ten largest clones take about 9.8%. Sequenced input: peripheral blood. The receptors shown here come from a man aged 40-49 years who had recovered from COVID-19.

The CDR3: CASSSPGLDTDTQYF. For the CDR3, the DNA is TGTGCCAGCAGCTCCCCCGGACTCGATACAGATACGCAGTATTTT. The chain recombines TRBV5-6 with TRBJ2-3, with D maybe TRBD2 (5 bases). Between the trimmed V and J ends, which lost 3 bases and 3 bases, there was a span of 14 bases. Germline CDR1 and CDR2: SGHDT and YYEEEE. The CDR3 consists of 15 residues.

The chain links TRBV7-9 to TRBJ2-7, with 8 bases fitting TRBD2. From germline, CDR1 is SEHNR and CDR2 FQNEAQ (reference sequence). V trimming: 4 bases; J trimming: 2 bases; junction bases outside the gene matches: 13. This CDR3 has 17 residues. The CDR3 DNA reads TGTGCCAGCAGCTCCACCGACCGGACTAGCCCCACCTACGAGCAGTACTTC. Amino acids: CASSSTDRTSPTYEQYF.

This clone was seen once. CDR3 protein: CASSLEPSGRDNEQFF. In DNA form, the CDR3 reads TGTGCCAGCAGCTTAGAACCTAGCGGGAGGGACAATGAGCAGTTCTTC. The chain has TRBV7-9 and TRBJ2-1, with 12 bases identical to TRBD2. CDR3 length: 16 residues. Germline CDR1 and CDR2: SEHNR and FQNEAQ (reference sequence). The V gene end was trimmed by 1 base and the J gene end by 5 bases; junction bases not matched to a gene: 3.

This clone is a singleton in its sample. The CDR3 here is CASSESRADTEAFF. In nucleotides, the CDR3 is TGTGCCAGCAGTGAAAGCAGGGCAGACACTGAAGCTTTCTTT. The chain links TRBV2 to TRBJ1-1, with D tentatively TRBD1 (5 bases). V dropped 2 bases and J dropped 3 bases, with 10 bases sitting between them. The CDR3 runs to 14 residues. From germline, CDR1 is SNHLY and CDR2 FYNNEI.

This chain uses TRBV27 with TRBJ2-1; 10 bases line up with TRBD1. The V gene end was trimmed by 6 bases and the J gene end by 5 bases; junction bases not matched to a gene: 7. The CDR3 is 15 residues long. The V gene's germline CDR1 is MNHEY and CDR2 SMNVEV (reference sequence). CDR3 in DNA: TGTGCCAGCAGCCCGGACAGGGGGAGAGACAATGAGCAGTTCTTC. Translated, it gives CASSPDRGRDNEQFF.

The rearrangement uses TRBV7-8 and TRBJ2-7; perhaps TRBD1 as D (6 bases). Germline-derived CDR1 and CDR2 are SGHVS and FQNEAQ. V lost 3 bases and J 4 bases, leaving 13 bases between the germline ends. This CDR3 contains 14 residues. The CDR3: CASSFLGHQYEQYF. The CDR3 coding sequence is TGTGCCAGCAGCTTTCTGGGACACCAATACGAGCAGTACTTC.

This sequence joins TRBV5-5 and TRBJ1-1, with a weak D call TRBD1 (5 bases). Trimming cost V 0 bases and J 4 bases, with 10 bases left between them. The germline CDR1 and CDR2 sequences are SGHKS and YYEKEE (reference sequence). The CDR3 runs to 14 residues. The CDR3 sequence is CASSLVGGRTEAFF. The DNA of the CDR3 is TGTGCCAGCAGCTTGGTGGGGGGACGCACTGAAGCTTTCTTT.

The chain recombines TRBV2 with TRBJ1-4; D perhaps matches TRBD1 (6 bases). The CDR3 contains 15 residues. Germline V CDR1 and CDR2: SNHLY, FYNNEI. Trimming shortened V by 5 bases and J by 7 bases, and 17 bases separated the two germline ends. Written as DNA, the CDR3 is TGTGCCAGCAGTCCTCGACAGGCGGTATTTGAAAAACTGTTTTTT. Its translation: CASSPRQAVFEKLFF.

Points on this clone: A much larger clone differs from this one at a single base, so this may be a read error. J is TRBJ1-5 and V is TRBV7-2; D is possibly TRBD1 (6 bases). The CDR3 has 14 residues. CDR1 SGHTA and CDR2 FQGNSA come from the germline V gene. The DNA of the CDR3 is TGTGTCAGCAGCCTCTCAGGGGGCAATCAGCCCCAGCATTTT. Protein sequence: CVSSLSGGNQPQHF.

The rearrangement joins TRBV4-3 to TRBJ2-7, with 9 positions matching TRBD1. This CDR3 region has 16 residues. The V segment lost 0 bases and the J segment 5 bases; nucleotides outside the gene matches: 8. Germline V lookup: CDR1 LGHNA, CDR2 YSLEER. The CDR3 loop reads CASSQDIGTGTDEQYF. CDR3 DNA: TGCGCCAGCAGCCAAGATATTGGGACAGGGACGGACGAGCAGTACTTC.

Here the CDR3 DNA reads TGTGCCAGCAGCTTCGGACTTCGTACCGGGGAGCTGTTTTTT. As protein: CASSFGLRTGELFF. The V and J genes are TRBV7-2 and TRBJ2-2; tentatively, D is TRBD2 (5 bases). This CDR3 has 14 amino acids. Looked up from germline, CDR1 is SGHTA and CDR2 is FQGNSA. V shed 3 bases and J shed 5 bases, with 10 bases lying between them. Supplemented by reference TRBV7-2 and TRBJ2-2, the full variable domain reads GAGVSQSPSNKVTEKGKDVELRCDPISGHTALYWYRQSLGQGLEFLIYFQGNSAPDKSGLPSDRFSAERTGGSVSTLTIQRTQQEDSAVYLCASSFGLRTGELFFGEGSRLTVL.

This chain uses TRBV28 with TRBJ2-6, with D hard to call. Germline V gene sequence: CDR1 MDHEN, CDR2 SYDVKM. The CDR3 is 15 residues long. Trimming left V 0 bases short and J 4 bases short, with 7 bases between. The CDR3 spells CASSLWTSGANVLTF. The DNA of the CDR3 is TGTGCCAGCAGTTTATGGACTTCCGGGGCCAACGTCCTGACTTTC.

This clone has just one count. The V and J genes are TRBV4-1 and TRBJ2-2; TRBD1 is a possible D gene (6 bases). CDR1 is MGHRA, CDR2 YSYEKL, per germline. Trimming shortened V by 0 bases and J by 0 bases, and 14 bases separated the two germline ends. The CDR3 spans 18 residues. The CDR3 sequence is CASSQDTGSSANTGELFF. Here the CDR3 DNA reads TGCGCCAGCAGCCAAGATACAGGGAGTTCGGCGAACACCGGGGAGCTGTTTTTT.

The chain's CDR3 is CASKLELAGYEQYF. CDR3 nucleotide sequence: TGTGCCAGCAAACTAGAACTAGCGGGCTACGAGCAGTACTTC. The chain joins TRBV7-2 to TRBJ2-7, with TRBD2 matching 9 bases. Germline V CDR1 and CDR2: SGHTA, FQGNSA. The CDR3 length is 14 residues. V was clipped by 7 bases and J by 3 bases; unmatched bases: 7. Full variable domain (remainder filled in from reference TRBV7-2 and TRBJ2-7): GAGVSQSPSNKVTEKGKDVELRCDPISGHTALYWYRQSLGQGLEFLIYFQGNSAPDKSGLPSDRFSAERTGGSVSTLTIQRTQQEDSAVYLCASKLELAGYEQYFGPGTRLTVT.